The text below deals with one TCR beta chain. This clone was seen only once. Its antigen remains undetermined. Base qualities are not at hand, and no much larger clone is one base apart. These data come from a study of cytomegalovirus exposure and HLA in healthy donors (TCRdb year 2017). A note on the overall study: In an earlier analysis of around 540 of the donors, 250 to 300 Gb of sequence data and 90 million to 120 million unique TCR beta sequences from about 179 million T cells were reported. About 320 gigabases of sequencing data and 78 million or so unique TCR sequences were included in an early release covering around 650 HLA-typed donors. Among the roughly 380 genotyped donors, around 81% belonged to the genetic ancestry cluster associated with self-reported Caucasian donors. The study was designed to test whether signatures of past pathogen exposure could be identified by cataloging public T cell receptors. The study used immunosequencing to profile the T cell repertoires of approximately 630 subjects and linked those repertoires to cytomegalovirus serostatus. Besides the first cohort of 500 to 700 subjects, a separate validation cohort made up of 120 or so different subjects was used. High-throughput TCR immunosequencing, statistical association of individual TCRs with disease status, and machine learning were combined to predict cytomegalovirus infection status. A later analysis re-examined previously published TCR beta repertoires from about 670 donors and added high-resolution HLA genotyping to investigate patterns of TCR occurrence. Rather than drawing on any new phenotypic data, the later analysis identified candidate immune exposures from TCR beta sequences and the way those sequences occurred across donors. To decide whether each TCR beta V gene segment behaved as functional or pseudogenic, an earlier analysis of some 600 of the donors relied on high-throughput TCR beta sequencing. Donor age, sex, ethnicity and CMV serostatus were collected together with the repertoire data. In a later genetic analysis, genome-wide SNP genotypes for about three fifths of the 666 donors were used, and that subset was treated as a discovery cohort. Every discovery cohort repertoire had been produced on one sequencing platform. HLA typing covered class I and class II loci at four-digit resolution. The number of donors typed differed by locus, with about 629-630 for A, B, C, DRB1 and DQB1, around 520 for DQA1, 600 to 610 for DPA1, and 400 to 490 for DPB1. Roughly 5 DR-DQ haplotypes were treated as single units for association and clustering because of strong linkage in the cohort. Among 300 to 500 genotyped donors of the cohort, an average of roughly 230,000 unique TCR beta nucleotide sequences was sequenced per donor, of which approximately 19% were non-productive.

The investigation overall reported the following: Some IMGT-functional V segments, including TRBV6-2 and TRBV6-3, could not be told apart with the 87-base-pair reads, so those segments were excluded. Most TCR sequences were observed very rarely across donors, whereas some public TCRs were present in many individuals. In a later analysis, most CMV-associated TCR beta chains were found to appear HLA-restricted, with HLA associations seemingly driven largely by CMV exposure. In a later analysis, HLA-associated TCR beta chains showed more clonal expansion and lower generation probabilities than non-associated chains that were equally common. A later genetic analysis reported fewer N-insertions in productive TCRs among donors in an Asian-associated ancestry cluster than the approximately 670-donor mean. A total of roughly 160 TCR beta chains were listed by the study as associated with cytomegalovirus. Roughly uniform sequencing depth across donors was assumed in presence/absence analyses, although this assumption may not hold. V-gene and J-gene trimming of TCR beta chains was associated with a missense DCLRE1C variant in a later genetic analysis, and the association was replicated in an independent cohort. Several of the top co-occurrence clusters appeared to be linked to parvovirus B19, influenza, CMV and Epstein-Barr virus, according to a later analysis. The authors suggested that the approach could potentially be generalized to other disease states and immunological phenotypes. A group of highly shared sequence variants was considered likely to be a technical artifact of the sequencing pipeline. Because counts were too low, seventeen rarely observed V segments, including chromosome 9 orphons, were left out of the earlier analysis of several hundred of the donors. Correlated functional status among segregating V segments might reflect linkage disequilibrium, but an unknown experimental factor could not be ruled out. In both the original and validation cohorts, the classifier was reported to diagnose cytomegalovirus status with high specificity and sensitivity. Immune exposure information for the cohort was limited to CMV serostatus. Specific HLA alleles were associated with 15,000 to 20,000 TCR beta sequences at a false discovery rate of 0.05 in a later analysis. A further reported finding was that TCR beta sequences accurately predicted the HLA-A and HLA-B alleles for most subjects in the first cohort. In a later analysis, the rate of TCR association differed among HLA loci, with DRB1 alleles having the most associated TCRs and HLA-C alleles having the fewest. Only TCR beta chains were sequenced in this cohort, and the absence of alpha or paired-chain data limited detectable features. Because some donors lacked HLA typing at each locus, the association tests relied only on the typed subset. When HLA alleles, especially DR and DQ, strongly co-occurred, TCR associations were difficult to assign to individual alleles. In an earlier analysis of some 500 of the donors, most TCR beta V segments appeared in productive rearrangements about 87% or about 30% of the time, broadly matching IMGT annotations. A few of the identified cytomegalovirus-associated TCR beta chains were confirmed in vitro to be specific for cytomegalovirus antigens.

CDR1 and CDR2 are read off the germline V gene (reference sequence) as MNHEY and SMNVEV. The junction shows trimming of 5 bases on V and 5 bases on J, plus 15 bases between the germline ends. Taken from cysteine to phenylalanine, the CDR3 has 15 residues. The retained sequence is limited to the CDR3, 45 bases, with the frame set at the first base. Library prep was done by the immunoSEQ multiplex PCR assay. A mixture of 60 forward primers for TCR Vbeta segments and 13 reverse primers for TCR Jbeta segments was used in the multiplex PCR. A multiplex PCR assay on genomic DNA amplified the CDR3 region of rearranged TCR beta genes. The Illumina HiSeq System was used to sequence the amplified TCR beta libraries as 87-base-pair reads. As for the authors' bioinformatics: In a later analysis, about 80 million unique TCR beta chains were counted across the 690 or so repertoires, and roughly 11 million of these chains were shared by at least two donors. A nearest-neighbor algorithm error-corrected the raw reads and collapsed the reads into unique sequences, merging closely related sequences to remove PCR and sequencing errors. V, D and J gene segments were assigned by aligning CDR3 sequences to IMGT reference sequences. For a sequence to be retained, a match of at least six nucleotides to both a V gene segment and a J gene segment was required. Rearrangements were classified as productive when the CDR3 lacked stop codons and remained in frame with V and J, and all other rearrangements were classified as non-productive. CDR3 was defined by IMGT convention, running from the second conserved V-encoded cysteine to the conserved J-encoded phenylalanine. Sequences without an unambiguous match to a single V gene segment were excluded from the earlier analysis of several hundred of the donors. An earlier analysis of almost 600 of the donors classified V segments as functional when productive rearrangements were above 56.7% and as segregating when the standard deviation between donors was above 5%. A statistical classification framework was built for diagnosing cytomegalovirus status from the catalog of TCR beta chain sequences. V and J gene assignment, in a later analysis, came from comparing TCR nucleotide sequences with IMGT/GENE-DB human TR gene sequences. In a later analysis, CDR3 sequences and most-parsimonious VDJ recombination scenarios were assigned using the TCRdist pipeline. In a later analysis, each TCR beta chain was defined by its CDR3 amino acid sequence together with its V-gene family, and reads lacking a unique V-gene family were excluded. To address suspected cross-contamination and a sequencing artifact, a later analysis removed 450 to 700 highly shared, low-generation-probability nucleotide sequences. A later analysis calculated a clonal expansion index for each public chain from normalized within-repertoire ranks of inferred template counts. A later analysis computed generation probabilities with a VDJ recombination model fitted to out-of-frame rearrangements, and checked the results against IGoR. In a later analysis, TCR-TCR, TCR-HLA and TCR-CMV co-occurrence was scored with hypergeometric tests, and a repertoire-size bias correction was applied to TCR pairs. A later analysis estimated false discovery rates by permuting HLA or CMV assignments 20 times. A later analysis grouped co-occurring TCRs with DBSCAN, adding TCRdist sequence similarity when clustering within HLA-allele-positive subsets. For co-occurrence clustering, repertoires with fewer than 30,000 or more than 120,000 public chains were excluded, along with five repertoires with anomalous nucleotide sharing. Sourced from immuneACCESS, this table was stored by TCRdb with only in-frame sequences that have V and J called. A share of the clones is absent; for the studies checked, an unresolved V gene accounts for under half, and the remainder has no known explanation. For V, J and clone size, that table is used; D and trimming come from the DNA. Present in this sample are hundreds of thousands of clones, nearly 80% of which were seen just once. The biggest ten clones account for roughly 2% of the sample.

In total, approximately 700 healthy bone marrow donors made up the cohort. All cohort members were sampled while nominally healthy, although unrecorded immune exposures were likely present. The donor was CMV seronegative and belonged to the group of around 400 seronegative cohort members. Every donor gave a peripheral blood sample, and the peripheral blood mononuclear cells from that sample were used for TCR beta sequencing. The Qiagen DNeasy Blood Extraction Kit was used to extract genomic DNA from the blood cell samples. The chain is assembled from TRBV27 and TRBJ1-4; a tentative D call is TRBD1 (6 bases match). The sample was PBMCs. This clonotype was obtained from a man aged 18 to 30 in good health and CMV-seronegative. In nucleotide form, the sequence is TGTGCCAGCAGTCCGAGGGACATTCCGAATGAAAAACTGTTTTTT. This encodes CASSPRDIPNEKLFF.